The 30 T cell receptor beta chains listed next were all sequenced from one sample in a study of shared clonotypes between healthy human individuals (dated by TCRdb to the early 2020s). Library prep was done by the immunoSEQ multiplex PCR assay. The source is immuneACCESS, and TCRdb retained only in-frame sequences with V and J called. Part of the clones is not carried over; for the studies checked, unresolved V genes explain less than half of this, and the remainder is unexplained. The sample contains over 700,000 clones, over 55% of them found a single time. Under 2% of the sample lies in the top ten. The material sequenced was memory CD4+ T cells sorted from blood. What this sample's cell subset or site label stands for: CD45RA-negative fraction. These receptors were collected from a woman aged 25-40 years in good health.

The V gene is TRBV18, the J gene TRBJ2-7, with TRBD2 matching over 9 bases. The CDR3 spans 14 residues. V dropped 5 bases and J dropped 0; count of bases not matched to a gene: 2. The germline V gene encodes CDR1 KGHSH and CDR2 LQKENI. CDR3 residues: CASSETSGSYEQYF. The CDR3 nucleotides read TGTGCCAGCTCAGAGACTAGCGGCTCCTACGAGCAGTACTTC.

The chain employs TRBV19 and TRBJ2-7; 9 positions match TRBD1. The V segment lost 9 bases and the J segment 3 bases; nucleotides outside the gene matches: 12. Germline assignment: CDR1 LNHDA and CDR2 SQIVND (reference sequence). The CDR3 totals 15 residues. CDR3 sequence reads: CASRIGGQGYYEQYF. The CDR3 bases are TGTGCCAGCAGAATCGGGGGACAGGGATACTACGAGCAGTACTTC.

CDR3 DNA sequence: TGTGCCAGCAGTCAGCGACGACAGGCCCTGGGGTTCTATAGCAATCAGCCCCAGCATTTT. Its protein is CASSQRRQALGFYSNQPQHF. The chain is built from TRBV28 and TRBJ1-5, with TRBD1 as a possible D gene (6 bases). The length of the CDR3 is 20 residues. CDR1 is MDHEN and CDR2 is SYDVKM in the germline V gene. Trimming removed 5 bases from V and 0 bases from J, with 26 bases in between.

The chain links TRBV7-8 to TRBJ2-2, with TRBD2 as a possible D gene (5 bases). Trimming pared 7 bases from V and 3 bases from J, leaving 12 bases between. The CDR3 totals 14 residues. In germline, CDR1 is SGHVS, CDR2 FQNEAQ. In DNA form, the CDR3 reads TGTGCCAGCATAACGCACGGGGACACCGGGGAGCTGTTTTTT. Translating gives CASITHGDTGELFF.

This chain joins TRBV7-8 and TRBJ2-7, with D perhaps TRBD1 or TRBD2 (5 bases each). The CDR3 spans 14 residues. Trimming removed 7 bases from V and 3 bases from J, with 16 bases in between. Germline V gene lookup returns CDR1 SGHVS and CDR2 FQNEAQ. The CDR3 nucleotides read TGTGCCAGCAACCTAGGGGCAGGGAGCTACGAGCAGTACTTC. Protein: CASNLGAGSYEQYF.

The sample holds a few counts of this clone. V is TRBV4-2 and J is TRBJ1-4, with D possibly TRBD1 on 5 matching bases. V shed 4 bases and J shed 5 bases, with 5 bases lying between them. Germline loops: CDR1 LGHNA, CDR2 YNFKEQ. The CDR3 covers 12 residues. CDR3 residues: CASSRQNEKLFF. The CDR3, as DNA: TGTGCCAGCAGCCGACAGAATGAAAAACTGTTTTTT.

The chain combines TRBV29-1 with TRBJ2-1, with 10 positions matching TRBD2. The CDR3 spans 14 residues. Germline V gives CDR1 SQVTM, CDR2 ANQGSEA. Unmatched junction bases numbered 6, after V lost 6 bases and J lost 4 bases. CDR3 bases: TGCAGCGTATCGGCTAGCGGGGGATACAATGAGCAGTTCTTC. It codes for CSVSASGGYNEQFF.

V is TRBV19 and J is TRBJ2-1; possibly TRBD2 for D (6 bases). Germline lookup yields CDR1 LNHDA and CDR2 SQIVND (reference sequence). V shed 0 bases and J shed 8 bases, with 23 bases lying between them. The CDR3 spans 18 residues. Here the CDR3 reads CASSIEGGSVSSWHEQFF. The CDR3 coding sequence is TGTGCCAGTAGTATAGAAGGAGGGAGCGTTAGCTCGTGGCATGAGCAGTTCTTC.

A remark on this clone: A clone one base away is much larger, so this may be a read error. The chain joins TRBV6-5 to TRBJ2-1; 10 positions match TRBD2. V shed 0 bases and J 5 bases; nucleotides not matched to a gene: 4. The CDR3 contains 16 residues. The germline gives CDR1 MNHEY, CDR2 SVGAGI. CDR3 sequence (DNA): TGTGCCAGCAGTTACTCTAGCGGGAGGTTCAACAATGAGCAGTTCTTC. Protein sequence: CASSYSSGRFNNEQFF.

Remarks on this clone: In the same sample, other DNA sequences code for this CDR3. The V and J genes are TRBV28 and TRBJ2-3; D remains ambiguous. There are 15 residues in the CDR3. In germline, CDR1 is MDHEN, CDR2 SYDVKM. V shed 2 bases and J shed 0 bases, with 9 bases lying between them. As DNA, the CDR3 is TGTGCCAGCAGTTTAAGTGGCGGTAGCACAGATACGCAGTATTTT. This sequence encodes CASSLSGGSTDTQYF. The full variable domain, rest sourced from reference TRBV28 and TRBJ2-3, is DVKVTQSSRYLVKRTGEKVFLECVQDMDHENMFWYRQDPGLGLRLIYFSYDVKMKEKGDIPEGYSVSREKKERFSLILESASTNQTSMYLCASSLSGGSTDTQYFGPGTRLTVL.

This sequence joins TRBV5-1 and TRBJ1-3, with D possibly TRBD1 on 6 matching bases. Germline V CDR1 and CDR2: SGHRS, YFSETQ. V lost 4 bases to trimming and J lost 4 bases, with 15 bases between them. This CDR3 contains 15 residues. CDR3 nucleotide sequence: TGCGCCAGCAGCCTCGCTACAGGGAGCGGAAACACCATATATTTT. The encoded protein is CASSLATGSGNTIYF.

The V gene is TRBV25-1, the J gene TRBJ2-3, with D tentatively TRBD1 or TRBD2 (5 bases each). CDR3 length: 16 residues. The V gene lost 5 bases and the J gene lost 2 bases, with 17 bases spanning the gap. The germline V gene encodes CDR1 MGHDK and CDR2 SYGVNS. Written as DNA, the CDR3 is TGTGCCAGCAGTCCCAGCGTAGGGACCAACACAGATACGCAGTATTTT. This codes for CASSPSVGTNTDTQYF.

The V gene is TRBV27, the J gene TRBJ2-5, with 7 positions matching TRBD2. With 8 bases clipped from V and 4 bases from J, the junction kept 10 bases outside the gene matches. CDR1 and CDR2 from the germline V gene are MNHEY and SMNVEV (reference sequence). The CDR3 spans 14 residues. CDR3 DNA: TGTGCCAGCTCCACCTCCTGGGGGGGAGAGACCCAGTACTTC. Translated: CASSTSWGGETQYF.

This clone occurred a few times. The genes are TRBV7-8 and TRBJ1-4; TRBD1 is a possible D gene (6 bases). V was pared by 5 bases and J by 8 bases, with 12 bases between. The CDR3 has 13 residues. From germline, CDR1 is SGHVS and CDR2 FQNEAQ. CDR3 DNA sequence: TGTGCCAGCAGCCGAAAAACAGGGGAAAAACTGTTTTTT. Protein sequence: CASSRKTGEKLFF.

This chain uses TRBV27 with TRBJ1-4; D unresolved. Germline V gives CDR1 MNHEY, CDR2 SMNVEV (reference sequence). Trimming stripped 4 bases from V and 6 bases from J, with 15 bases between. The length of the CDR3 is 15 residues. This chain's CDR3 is CASSSLGGGDEKLFF. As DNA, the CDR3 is TGTGCCAGCAGTTCACTAGGCGGCGGGGATGAAAAACTGTTTTTT.

Written as DNA, the CDR3 is TGTGCCAGCGGTCCGAGGGACGAGCAGTACTTC. Its translation is CASGPRDEQYF. J is TRBJ2-7 and V is TRBV28; TRBD2 is a possible D gene (5 bases). From germline, CDR1 is MDHEN and CDR2 SYDVKM. The V and J ends lost 8 bases and 5 bases respectively, with 10 bases between them. The CDR3 is made up of 11 amino acids.

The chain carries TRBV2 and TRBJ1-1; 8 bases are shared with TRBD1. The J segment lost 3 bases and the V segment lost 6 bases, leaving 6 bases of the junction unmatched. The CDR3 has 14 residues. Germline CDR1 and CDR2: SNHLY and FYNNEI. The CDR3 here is CASSEQGDYTEAFF. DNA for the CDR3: TGTGCCAGCAGCGAACAGGGGGACTACACTGAAGCTTTCTTT. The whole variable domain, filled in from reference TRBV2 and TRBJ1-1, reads EPEVTQTPSHQVTQMGQEVILRCVPISNHLYFYWYRQILGQKVEFLVSFYNNEISEKSEIFDDQFSVERPDGSNFTLKIRSTKLEDSAMYFCASSEQGDYTEAFFGQGTRLTVV.

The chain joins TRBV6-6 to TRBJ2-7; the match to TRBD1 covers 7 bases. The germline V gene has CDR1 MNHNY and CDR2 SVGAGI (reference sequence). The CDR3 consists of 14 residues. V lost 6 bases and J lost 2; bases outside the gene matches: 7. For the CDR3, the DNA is TGTGCCAGCAGGGGGACAGTAAGCACCTACGAGCAGTACTTC. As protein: CASRGTVSTYEQYF.

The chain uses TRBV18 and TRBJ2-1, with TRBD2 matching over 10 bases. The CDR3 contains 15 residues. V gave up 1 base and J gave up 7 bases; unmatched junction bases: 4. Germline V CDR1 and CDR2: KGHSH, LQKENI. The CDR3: CASSPLGLAKNEQFF. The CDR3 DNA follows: TGTGCCAGCTCACCACTGGGACTAGCGAAGAATGAGCAGTTCTTC.

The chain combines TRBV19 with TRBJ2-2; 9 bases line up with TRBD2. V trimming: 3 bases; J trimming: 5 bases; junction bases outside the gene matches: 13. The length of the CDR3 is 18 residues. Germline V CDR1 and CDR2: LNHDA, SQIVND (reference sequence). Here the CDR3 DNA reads TGTGCCAGTAGTATCGAATCGGTCGCTAGCGGGACGACCGGGGAGCTGTTTTTT. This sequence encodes CASSIESVASGTTGELFF.

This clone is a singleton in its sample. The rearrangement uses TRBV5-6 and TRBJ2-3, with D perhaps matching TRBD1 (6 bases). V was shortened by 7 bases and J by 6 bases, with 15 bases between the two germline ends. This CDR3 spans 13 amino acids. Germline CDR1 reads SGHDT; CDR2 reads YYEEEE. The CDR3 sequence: CASGNTGSDTQYF. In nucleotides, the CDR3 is TGTGCCAGCGGCAATACAGGGTCCGATACGCAGTATTTT. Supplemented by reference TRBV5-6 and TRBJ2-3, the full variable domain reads DAGVTQSPTHLIKTRGQQVTLRCSPKSGHDTVSWYQQALGQGPQFIFQYYEEEERQRGNFPDRFSGHQFPNYSSELNVNALLLGDSALYLCASGNTGSDTQYFGPGTRLTVL.

The DNA of the CDR3 is TGTGCCAGCAGTTACGTTCATAGCAATCAGCCCCAGCATTTT. It translates to CASSYVHSNQPQHF. The V call is TRBV6-5, the J call TRBJ1-5; D is uncertain. Trimming cost V 2 bases and J 0 bases, with 5 bases left between them. Germline lookup yields CDR1 MNHEY and CDR2 SVGAGI. The CDR3 loop spans 14 amino acids.

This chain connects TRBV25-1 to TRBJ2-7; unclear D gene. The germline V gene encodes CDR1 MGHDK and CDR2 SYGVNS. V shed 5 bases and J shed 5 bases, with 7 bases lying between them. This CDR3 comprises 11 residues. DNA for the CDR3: TGTGCCAGCAGTCAAGGGAACGAGCAGTACTTC. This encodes CASSQGNEQYF.

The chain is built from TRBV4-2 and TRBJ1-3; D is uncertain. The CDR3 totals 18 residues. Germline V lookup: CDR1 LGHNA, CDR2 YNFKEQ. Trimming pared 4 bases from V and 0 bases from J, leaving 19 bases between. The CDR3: CASSPGSRRQLSGNTIYF. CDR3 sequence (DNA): TGTGCCAGCAGCCCCGGTTCGAGGCGGCAGCTCTCTGGAAACACCATATATTTT.

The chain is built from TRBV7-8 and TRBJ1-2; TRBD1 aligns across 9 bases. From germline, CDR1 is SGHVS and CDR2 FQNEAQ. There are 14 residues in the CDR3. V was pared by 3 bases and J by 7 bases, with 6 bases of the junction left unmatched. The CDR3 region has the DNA TGTGCCAGCAGCTTTTGGGACAGGGCTATTGGCTACACCTTC. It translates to CASSFWDRAIGYTF.

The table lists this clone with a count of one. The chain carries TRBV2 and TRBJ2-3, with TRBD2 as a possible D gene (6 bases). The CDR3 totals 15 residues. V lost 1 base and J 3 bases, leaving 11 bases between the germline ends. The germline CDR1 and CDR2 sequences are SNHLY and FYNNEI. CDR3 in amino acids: CASSEDGSGTDTQYF. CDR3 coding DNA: TGTGCCAGCAGTGAAGACGGGAGTGGTACAGATACGCAGTATTTT.

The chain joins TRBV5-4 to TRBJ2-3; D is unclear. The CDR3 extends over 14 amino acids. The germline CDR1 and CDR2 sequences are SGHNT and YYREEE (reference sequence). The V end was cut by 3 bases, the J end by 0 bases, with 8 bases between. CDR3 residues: CASSYDSSTDTQYF. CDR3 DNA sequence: TGTGCCAGCAGCTACGACTCAAGCACAGATACGCAGTATTTT.

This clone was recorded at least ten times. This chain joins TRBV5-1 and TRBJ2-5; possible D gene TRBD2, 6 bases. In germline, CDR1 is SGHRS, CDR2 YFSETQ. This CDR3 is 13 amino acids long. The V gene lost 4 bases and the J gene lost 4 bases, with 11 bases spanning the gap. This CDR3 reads CASSIEGGETQYF. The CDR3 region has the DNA TGCGCCAGCAGCATCGAGGGAGGAGAGACCCAGTACTTC.

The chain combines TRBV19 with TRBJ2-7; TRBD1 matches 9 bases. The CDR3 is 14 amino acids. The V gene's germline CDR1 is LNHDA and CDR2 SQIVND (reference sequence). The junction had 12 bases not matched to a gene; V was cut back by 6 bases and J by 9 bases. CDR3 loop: CASSWDRENTRQYF. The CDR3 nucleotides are TGTGCCAGTAGCTGGGACAGGGAGAATACGAGGCAGTACTTC.

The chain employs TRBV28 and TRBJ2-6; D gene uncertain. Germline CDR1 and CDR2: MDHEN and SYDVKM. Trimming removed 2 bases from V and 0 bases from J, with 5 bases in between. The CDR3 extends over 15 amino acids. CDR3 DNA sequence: TGTGCCAGCAGTTTAGTTCTCTCTGGGGCCAACGTCCTGACTTTC. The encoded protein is CASSLVLSGANVLTF.